Following are 14 T cell receptor beta chains from one sample sequenced in a study of Graves' ophthalmopathy and Graves' hyperthyroidism. RNA transcripts served as template for amplifying TCR beta CDR3 sequences. RT-PCR in the first round used HTBI primers; a second-round multiplex PCR followed. In TCRdb, the multiplex PCR reads were re-called with MiXCR into one record per CDR3 protein. The sample yields about 210,000 distinct CDR3 sequences, approximately 29% seen once. Sequenced sample: peripheral blood. The receptors here all came from a man aged 45-65 years with Graves' ophthalmopathy.

The chain carries TRBV12-3 or TRBV12-4 and TRBJ2-7; 8 nucleotides align to TRBD1. The CDR3 is made up of 14 amino acids. The J segment lost 2 bases and the V segment lost 6 bases, leaving 6 bases of the junction unmatched. The CDR3 loop is CASSTDRGTYEQYF. DNA for the CDR3: TGTGCCAGCAGCACCGACAGGGGAACCTACGAGCAGTACTTC.

Ten or more counts support this clonotype. A junction boundary mismatches the germline segment, possibly from a read error. The chain links TRBV6-5 to TRBJ2-5; 7 bases align to TRBD1. There are 15 residues in the CDR3. CDR1 is MNHEY, CDR2 SVGAGI, per germline. The CDR3 DNA sequence: TGTGCCAGCAGTTTTAATACAGGGGCCCAAGGGACCCAGTACTTC. It yields the protein CASSFNTGAQGTQYF.

Ten or more counts support this clonotype. V and J are TRBV11-2 and TRBJ2-7, with TRBD1 matching 8 bases. The CDR3 consists of 14 residues. The V segment lost 4 bases and the J segment 2 bases; nucleotides outside the gene matches: 4. Germline-derived CDR1 and CDR2 are SGHAT and FQNNGV. CDR3 nucleotides: TGTGCCAGCAGCTCTAACAGGGGGACCTACGAGCAGTACTTC. This encodes CASSSNRGTYEQYF.

This clonotype was counted ten times or more. This chain's CDR3 is CASSNLREAETQYF. The CDR3 nucleotides read TGTGCCAGCAGTAACCTGCGGGAGGCAGAGACCCAGTACTTC. This sequence joins TRBV6-6 and TRBJ2-5; TRBD2 matches at 8 bases. The J segment lost 4 bases and the V segment lost 5 bases, leaving 6 bases of the junction unmatched. This CDR3 has 14 residues. Per the germline V gene, CDR1 is MNHNY and CDR2 is SVGAGI (reference sequence).

This clonotype has ten or more counts. The chain recombines TRBV19 with TRBJ2-7, with a tentative D call TRBD2 (6 bases). The CDR3 spans 15 residues. Looked up from germline, CDR1 is LNHDA and CDR2 is SQIVND (reference sequence). The V end was cut by 1 base, the J end by 5 bases, with 15 bases between. CDR3: CASSIAGVTIDEQYF. CDR3 nucleotide sequence: TGTGCCAGTAGTATAGCGGGAGTAACGATCGACGAGCAGTACTTC.

This clonotype was seen a single time. The chain has TRBV11-3 and TRBJ2-7; tentative D call: TRBD2 (5 bases). The germline CDR1 and CDR2 sequences are SGHNT and YENEEA. CDR3 size: 15 residues. The ends were cut back, 1 base at V and 2 bases at J, with 12 bases in the middle. The chain's CDR3 is CASSLGTLLPYEQYF. The CDR3 DNA sequence: TGTGCCAGCAGCTTAGGGACTTTGTTACCCTACGAGCAGTACTTC.

With respect to this clonotype: A junction boundary mismatches the germline segment, possibly from a read error. V is TRBV24-1 and J is TRBJ1-2; D unresolved. The CDR3 sequence is 12 residues long. Germline V gene lookup returns CDR1 KGHDR and CDR2 SFDVKD. In nucleotides, the CDR3 is TGTGCCACCGGTGATCCGGACGTGGGCTACACCTTC. This translates into CATGDPDVGYTF.

The chain carries TRBV6-1 and TRBJ2-7; no clear D. The CDR3 is 13 residues long. In germline, CDR1 is MNHNS, CDR2 SASEGT. Trimming took off 4 bases at V and 2 bases at J, with 9 bases between the two ends. CDR3 coding DNA: TGTGCCAGCAGTGCTTACGGAGCCTACGAGCAGTACTTC. Protein: CASSAYGAYEQYF.

This clonotype was recorded at least ten times. The rearrangement uses TRBV28 and TRBJ2-7, with D possibly TRBD2 on 7 matching bases. CDR1 is MDHEN, CDR2 SYDVKM, per germline. With 5 bases removed from V and 6 bases from J, the gap between germline ends came to 23 bases. This CDR3 is built from 16 residues. The CDR3 region is CASSGPGGALGGEQYF. CDR3 nucleotide sequence: TGTGCCAGCAGTGGGCCTGGGGGGGCGCTCGGTGGCGAGCAGTACTTC.

The V call is TRBV7-2, the J call TRBJ2-5; 7 bases align to TRBD1. The CDR3 has 14 amino acids. Per the germline V gene, CDR1 is SGHTA and CDR2 is FQGNSA. V shed 4 bases, J shed 5 bases, and the junction held 7 bases outside the gene matches. CDR3 coding DNA: TGTGCCAGCAGCTACCGAGGGGGCGCCGAGACCCAGTACTTC. Its translation is CASSYRGGAETQYF.

The sample holds many counts of this clonotype. This chain links TRBV2 with TRBJ1-1; possibly TRBD1 for D (5 bases). Trimming shortened V by 6 bases and J by 3 bases, and 11 bases separated the two germline ends. The germline V gene has CDR1 SNHLY and CDR2 FYNNEI. The CDR3 covers 13 residues. CDR3 loop: CASRWEGYTEAFF. The CDR3 DNA reads TGTGCCAGCAGATGGGAGGGGTACACTGAAGCTTTCTTT.

This clonotype was picked up many times. The chain combines TRBV28 with TRBJ2-2; 10 bases line up with TRBD1. The CDR3 consists of 14 residues. Germline V lookup: CDR1 MDHEN, CDR2 SYDVKM. With 5 bases clipped from V and 7 bases from J, the junction kept 4 bases outside the gene matches. The CDR3 DNA reads as TGTGCCAGCAGTCGACAGGGGGCGGGCGGGGAGCTGTTTTTT. Its protein is CASSRQGAGGELFF.

This clonotype has a count of ten or more. A much larger clone differs from this one at a single base, so this may be a read error. V and J are TRBV30 and TRBJ1-1; D is uncertain. The germline V gene has CDR1 GTSNPN and CDR2 SVGIG (reference sequence). The length of the CDR3 is 11 residues. V lost 8 bases, J lost 3 bases, and 10 bases lay in between. The DNA of the CDR3 is TGTGCCAGCGGACGGGACACTGAAGCTTTCTTT. This encodes CASGRDTEAFF.

This clonotype has just one count. This chain joins TRBV6-1 and TRBJ1-1, with 7 bases matching TRBD1. V gave up 6 bases and J gave up 0 bases; unmatched junction bases: 7. Germline CDR1 reads MNHNS; CDR2 reads SASEGT. The CDR3 extends over 15 amino acids. CDR3 protein: CASSGRDSLNTEAFF. CDR3 sequence (DNA): TGTGCCAGCAGCGGGCGGGACAGCTTGAACACTGAAGCTTTCTTT.